The 9 T cell receptor beta chains below come from one sample, sequenced in a study of cytomegalovirus exposure and HLA in healthy donors. The PCR made use of 60 Vbeta and 13 Jbeta primers. Data came from immunoSEQ multiplex PCR; TCRdb stores just in-frame clones and leaves some out. Among about 240,000 clones listed, about 80% were seen once. The sample was PBMCs. These receptors all stem from a woman aged 55-70 years in good health and CMV-seropositive.

V gene TRBV5-4 combines with J gene TRBJ2-1, with D possibly matching TRBD2 (5 bases). Germline values: CDR1 SGHNT, CDR2 YYREEE (reference sequence). CDR3 size: 16 residues. Trimming pared 0 bases from V and 0 bases from J, leaving 10 bases between. The CDR3 sequence: CASSLGPEASYNEQFF. As DNA, the CDR3 is TGTGCCAGCAGCTTGGGGCCGGAGGCCTCCTACAATGAGCAGTTCTTC. Supplemented by reference TRBV5-4 and TRBJ2-1, the full variable domain reads ETGVTQSPTHLIKTRGQQVTLRCSSQSGHNTVSWYQQALGQGPQFIFQYYREEENGRGNFPPRFSGLQFPNYSSELNVNALELDDSALYLCASSLGPEASYNEQFFGPGTRLTVL.

The CDR3 coding sequence is TGCGCCAGCAGCCAAAGGCGGGAGAAAGAGCAGTTCTTC. Residues: CASSQRREKEQFF. The chain couples TRBV4-1 to TRBJ2-1; 7 bases are a match to TRBD2. The germline V gene has CDR1 MGHRA and CDR2 YSYEKL. The CDR3 consists of 13 residues. V lost 2 bases, J lost 10 bases, and 5 bases stayed unmatched.

CDR3 nucleotides: TGTGCCAGCAGCTCAACCCCCGGGACAGGGTCTTTCTTT. Translating it yields CASSSTPGTGSFF. The chain combines TRBV7-2 with TRBJ1-1; TRBD1 aligns across 9 bases. Germline trimming cut 4 bases from V and 12 bases from J; bases unmatched to any gene: 9. This CDR3 has 13 amino acids. The germline V gene encodes CDR1 SGHTA and CDR2 FQGNSA.

The chain employs TRBV6-1 and TRBJ1-2; D ambiguous. The CDR3 loop spans 13 amino acids. Germline CDR1 and CDR2: MNHNS and SASEGT. The V end was cut by 2 bases, the J end by 4 bases, with 8 bases between. CDR3 sequence reads: CASSERASYGYTF. In nucleotides, the CDR3 is TGTGCCAGCAGTGAAAGAGCGAGCTATGGCTACACCTTC.

The chain carries TRBV7-3 and TRBJ2-1; D gene ambiguous. The germline gives CDR1 SGHTA, CDR2 FQGTGA. This CDR3 has 13 amino acids. The V end was cut by 5 bases, the J end by 6 bases, with 11 bases between. Here the CDR3 reads CASSPTPGNEQFF. The CDR3 DNA follows: TGTGCCAGCAGCCCGACTCCCGGCAATGAGCAGTTCTTC.

The rearrangement joins TRBV9 to TRBJ1-1; weak D call: TRBD1 (5 bases). The CDR3 is 15 residues long. Germline CDR1 is SGDLS and CDR2 is YYNGEE. V was shortened by 0 bases and J by 5 bases, with 14 bases between the two germline ends. CDR3 protein: CASSVESQGWTEAFF. In DNA form, the CDR3 reads TGTGCCAGCAGCGTAGAGTCCCAGGGATGGACTGAAGCTTTCTTT. Full variable domain (rest looked up from reference TRBV9 and TRBJ1-1): DSGVTQTPKHLITATGQRVTLRCSPRSGDLSVYWYQQSLDQGLQFLIQYYNGEERAKGNILERFSAQQFPDLHSELNLSSLELGDSALYFCASSVESQGWTEAFFGQGTRLTVV.

This chain joins TRBV18 and TRBJ2-7; 7 bases agree with TRBD1. Germline CDR1 reads KGHSH; CDR2 reads LQKENI. The CDR3 loop spans 16 amino acids. V lost 6 bases to trimming and J lost 0 bases; unmatched junction nucleotides: 11. CDR3 sequence: CASSGQFRDSSYEQYF. The CDR3 bases are TGTGCCAGCTCGGGACAGTTCCGAGATAGCTCCTACGAGCAGTACTTC.

This clone appeared a few times. The J gene is TRBJ1-2, the V gene TRBV6-4, with TRBD1 as a possible D gene (5 bases). Germline CDR1 and CDR2: MRHNA and SNTAGT. Trimming cost V 4 bases and J 7 bases, with 25 bases left between them. The CDR3 sequence is 17 residues long. The CDR3 protein is CASSVTILGVGGTGYTF. As DNA, the CDR3 is TGTGCCAGCAGTGTGACCATCTTGGGCGTCGGGGGGACTGGCTACACCTTC.

The chain uses TRBV5-1 and TRBJ2-4; 8 nucleotides align to TRBD2. CDR1 SGHRS and CDR2 YFSETQ come from the germline V gene. V was pared by 4 bases and J by 3 bases, with 9 bases of the junction left unmatched. This CDR3 is 16 amino acids long. CDR3 DNA sequence: TGCGCCAGCAGCCCCCAGACTAGCGAGGTCAAAAACATTCAGTACTTC. Protein: CASSPQTSEVKNIQYF. Supplemented by reference TRBV5-1 and TRBJ2-4, the full variable domain reads KAGVTQTPRYLIKTRGQQVTLSCSPISGHRSVSWYQQTPGQGLQFLFEYFSETQRNKGNFPGRFSGRQFSNSRSEMNVSTLELGDSALYLCASSPQTSEVKNIQYFGAGTRLSVL.